The rows below give T cell receptor beta chains drawn from one sample of a study of beta chain features in type 1 diabetes. TCRdb's table, derived via immunoSEQ multiplex PCR, lists solely in-frame clones and lacks some. The table shows around 600,000 clones, with 9.5% to 15% occurring only once. The sequencing sample was made of naive CD4+ T cells from blood. Every receptor here comes from a young man with type 1 diabetes. Both conserved end residues are part of each CDR3. A D gene is named only where the DNA matches it firmly. Clone size appears in some rows only: once, few, many, or a class for an expanded clone.

abundance: .
d_gene: TRBD1
v_gene: TRBV4-3
j_gene: TRBJ2-7
CDR3aa: CASRRDRGSYEQYF
CDR3nt: TGCGCCAGCAGGAGGGACAGGGGATCCTACGAGCAGTACTTC

abundance: .
d_gene: .
v_gene: TRBV10-3
j_gene: TRBJ2-5
CDR3aa: CAISATEETQYF
CDR3nt: TGTGCCATCAGTGCCACGGAAGAGACCCAGTACTTC

abundance: .
d_gene: .
v_gene: TRBV6-4
j_gene: TRBJ2-1
CDR3aa: CASSVWQGHNEQFF
CDR3nt: TGTGCCAGCAGTGTCTGGCAGGGCCACAATGAGCAGTTCTTC

abundance: few
d_gene: TRBD1
v_gene: TRBV7-3
j_gene: TRBJ2-7
CDR3aa: CASSRDRAHEQYF
CDR3nt: TGTGCCAGCAGCCGGGACAGGGCCCACGAGCAGTACTTC

abundance: few
d_gene: .
v_gene: TRBV10-1
j_gene: TRBJ2-2
CDR3aa: CASSVGGGQLFF
CDR3nt: TGCGCCAGCAGTGTTGGTGGTGGGCAGCTGTTTTTT

abundance: .
d_gene: .
v_gene: TRBV2
j_gene: TRBJ2-1
CDR3aa: CASSEAVVGGKGFF
CDR3nt: TGTGCCAGCAGTGAAGCAGTCGTCGGGGGAAAAGGGTTCTTC

abundance: few
d_gene: TRBD2
v_gene: TRBV11-3
j_gene: TRBJ2-1
CDR3aa: CASSLKRGTYNEQFF
CDR3nt: TGTGCCAGCAGCTTAAAGCGGGGGACCTACAATGAGCAGTTCTTC

abundance: few
d_gene: .
v_gene: TRBV6-1
j_gene: TRBJ1-6
CDR3aa: CASSEAGNSPLHF
CDR3nt: TGTGCCAGCAGTGAAGCGGGGAATTCACCCCTCCACTTT

abundance: few
d_gene: TRBD1
v_gene: TRBV6-6
j_gene: TRBJ1-5
CDR3aa: CATTTGDNQPQHF
CDR3nt: TGTGCCACCACGACAGGGGACAATCAGCCCCAGCATTTT

abundance: .
d_gene: TRBD1
v_gene: TRBV5-1
j_gene: TRBJ1-2
CDR3aa: CASSQGQGYYGYTF
CDR3nt: TGCGCCAGCAGCCAAGGACAGGGCTACTATGGCTACACCTTC

abundance: .
d_gene: .
v_gene: TRBV6-5
j_gene: TRBJ2-7
CDR3aa: CASSGPGGGEQYF
CDR3nt: TGTGCCAGCAGCGGTCCTGGGGGTGGCGAGCAGTACTTC

abundance: .
d_gene: .
v_gene: TRBV5-4
j_gene: TRBJ2-5
CDR3aa: CATTQRTFQETQYF
CDR3nt: TGTGCCACCACACAGCGTACTTTCCAAGAGACCCAGTACTTC

abundance: .
d_gene: .
v_gene: TRBV28
j_gene: TRBJ2-3
CDR3aa: CASSSDPSTDTQYF
CDR3nt: TGTGCCAGCAGTTCCGACCCGAGCACAGATACGCAGTATTTT

abundance: few
d_gene: .
v_gene: TRBV11-2
j_gene: TRBJ2-3
CDR3aa: CASSDFTDTQYF
CDR3nt: TGTGCCAGCAGCGATTTCACAGATACGCAGTATTTT

abundance: .
d_gene: .
v_gene: TRBV7-9
j_gene: TRBJ1-1
CDR3aa: CASSSITNTEAFF
CDR3nt: TGTGCCAGCAGCTCTATCACAAACACTGAAGCTTTCTTT

abundance: few
d_gene: TRBD2
v_gene: TRBV4-2
j_gene: TRBJ2-3
CDR3aa: CASSQGRFAGERPDTQYF
CDR3nt: TGTGCCAGCAGCCAAGGCAGGTTTGCGGGGGAAAGGCCAGATACGCAGTATTTT

abundance: .
d_gene: .
v_gene: TRBV6-1
j_gene: TRBJ1-1
CDR3aa: CASSRTAYLNTEAFF
CDR3nt: TGTGCCAGCAGCCGGACAGCTTACTTGAACACTGAAGCTTTCTTT

abundance: .
d_gene: .
v_gene: TRBV9
j_gene: TRBJ1-1
CDR3aa: CASSANLGQGSNTEAFF
CDR3nt: TGTGCCAGCAGCGCGAACTTGGGGCAGGGGTCGAACACTGAAGCTTTCTTT

abundance: few
d_gene: .
v_gene: TRBV5-5
j_gene: TRBJ2-1
CDR3aa: CASSLGNEQFF
CDR3nt: TGTGCCAGCAGCTTGGGCAATGAGCAGTTCTTC

abundance: .
d_gene: .
v_gene: TRBV6-1
j_gene: TRBJ2-5
CDR3aa: CASTMDSPETQYF
CDR3nt: TGTGCCAGCACTATGGACAGCCCCGAGACCCAGTACTTC

abundance: .
d_gene: .
v_gene: TRBV15
j_gene: TRBJ1-1
CDR3aa: CATFQARGNTEAFF
CDR3nt: TGTGCCACCTTCCAGGCGCGAGGAAACACTGAAGCTTTCTTT

abundance: few
d_gene: .
v_gene: TRBV2
j_gene: TRBJ1-1
CDR3aa: CASSLGRRNTEAFF
CDR3nt: TGTGCCAGCAGTTTGGGACGGCGGAACACTGAAGCTTTCTTT

abundance: .
d_gene: .
v_gene: TRBV19
j_gene: TRBJ1-1
CDR3aa: CASADRLNTEAFF
CDR3nt: TGTGCCAGTGCGGACAGACTGAACACTGAAGCTTTCTTT

abundance: .
d_gene: .
v_gene: TRBV7-2
j_gene: TRBJ1-6
CDR3aa: CASSSVDSLNNSPLHF
CDR3nt: TGTGCCAGCAGCTCCGTTGACAGTCTGAATAATTCACCCCTCCACTTT